This TCR beta chain was identified in a study of cytomegalovirus exposure and HLA in healthy donors. Points from the study as a whole: Reported results showed that the classifier diagnosed cytomegalovirus status with high specificity and sensitivity. Clonal expansion was found to be greater in HLA-associated TCR beta chains than in equally common others in a later analysis. In an earlier analysis, in about 530 donors, most V segments appeared productive either ~87% or ~30% of the time.

Donors were ostensibly healthy at sampling, although undocumented immune exposures were probable. Concerning this clone itself: Its antigen is not known. At one end the junction does not follow the germline gene, possibly because of a read error. Other nucleotide sequences in the sample specify the same CDR3.

The CDR3 spans 11 residues. CDR1 MNHEY and CDR2 SMNVEV come from the germline V gene (reference sequence). PCR was performed using 60 Vbeta and 13 Jbeta primers. Only in-frame clones appear in the TCRdb table, and some are missing; sequencing was by immunoSEQ multiplex PCR. This table has 130,000 or so clones, about 80% appearing once. The sequenced material came from PBMCs. The J gene is TRBJ1-1, the V gene TRBV27; D unclear. The source of this sequence is a man aged 50-59 years in good health and CMV-seronegative. The CDR3 sequence is CASGLFTEAFF. As DNA, the CDR3 is TGCGCCAGCGGGCTCTTCACTGAAGCTTTCTTT.